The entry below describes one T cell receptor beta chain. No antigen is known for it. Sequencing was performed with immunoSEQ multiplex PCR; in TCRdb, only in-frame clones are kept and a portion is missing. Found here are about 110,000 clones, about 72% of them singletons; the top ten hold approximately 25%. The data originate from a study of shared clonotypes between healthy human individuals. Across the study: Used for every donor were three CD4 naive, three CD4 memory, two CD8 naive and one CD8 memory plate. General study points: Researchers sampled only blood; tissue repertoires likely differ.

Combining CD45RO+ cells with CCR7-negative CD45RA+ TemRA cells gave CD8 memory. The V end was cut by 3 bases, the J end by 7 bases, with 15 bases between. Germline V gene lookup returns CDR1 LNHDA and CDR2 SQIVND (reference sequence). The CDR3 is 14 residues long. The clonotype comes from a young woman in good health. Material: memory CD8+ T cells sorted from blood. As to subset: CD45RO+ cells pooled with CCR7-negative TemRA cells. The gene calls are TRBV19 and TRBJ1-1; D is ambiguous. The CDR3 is CASSIYGRAGEAFF. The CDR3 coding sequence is TGTGCCAGTAGTATCTATGGGAGAGCGGGTGAAGCTTTCTTT.